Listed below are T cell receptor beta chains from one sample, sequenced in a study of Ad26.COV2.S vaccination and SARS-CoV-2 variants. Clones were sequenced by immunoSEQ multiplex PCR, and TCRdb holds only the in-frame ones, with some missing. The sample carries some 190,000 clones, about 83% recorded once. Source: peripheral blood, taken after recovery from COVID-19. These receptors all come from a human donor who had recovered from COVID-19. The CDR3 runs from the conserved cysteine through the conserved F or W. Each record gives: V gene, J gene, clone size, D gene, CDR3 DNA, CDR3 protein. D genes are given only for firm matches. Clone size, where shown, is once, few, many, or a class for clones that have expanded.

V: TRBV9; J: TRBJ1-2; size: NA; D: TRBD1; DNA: TGTGCCAGCAGCGCTAGGGGGGGGACAGACCCATATGGCTACACCTTC; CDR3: CASSARGGTDPYGYTF
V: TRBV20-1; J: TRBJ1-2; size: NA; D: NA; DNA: TGCAGTGCTAGTGGTCCTCAAAGTAACTATGGCTACACCTTC; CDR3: CSASGPQSNYGYTF
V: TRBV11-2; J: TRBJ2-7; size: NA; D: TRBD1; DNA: TGTGCCAGCAGCTTGGGGACAGGGGCGTCCCTTTACGAGCAGTACTTC; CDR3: CASSLGTGASLYEQYF
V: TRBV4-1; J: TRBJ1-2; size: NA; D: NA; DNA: TGCGCCAGCAGCCAAGAATCGGACGCGGAGCCTATGATTGGGAACACCTTC; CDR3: CASSQESDAEPMIGNTF
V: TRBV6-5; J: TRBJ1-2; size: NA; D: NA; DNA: TGTGCCAGCAGTTACAGACAGGACTATGGCTACACCTTC; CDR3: CASSYRQDYGYTF
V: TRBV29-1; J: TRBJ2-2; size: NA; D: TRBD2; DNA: TGCAGCGTGGGACTAGCGGCGAACACCGGGGAGCTGTTTTTT; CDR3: CSVGLAANTGELFF
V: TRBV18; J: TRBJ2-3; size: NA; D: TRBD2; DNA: TGTGCCAGCTCACTCGGGACTAGCGGGATTCTCACAGATACGCAGTATTTT; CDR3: CASSLGTSGILTDTQYF
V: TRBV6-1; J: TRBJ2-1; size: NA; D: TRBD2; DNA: TGTGCCAGCAGTGATCCCAGTGAGGGCGGGAGACGGGGCAATGAGCAGTTCTTC; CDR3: CASSDPSEGGRRGNEQFF
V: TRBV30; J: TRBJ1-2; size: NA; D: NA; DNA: TGTGCCTATCCAGGGGTCCCCTATAACTATGGCTACACCTTC; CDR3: CAYPGVPYNYGYTF
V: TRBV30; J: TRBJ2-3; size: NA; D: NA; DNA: TGTGCCTGGAGGGTGACAGTTTCGGCGGGTACGCAGTATTTT; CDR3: CAWRVTVSAGTQYF
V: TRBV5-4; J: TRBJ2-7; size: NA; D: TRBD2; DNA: TGTGCCAGCAGCTTGGAAGGGACTAGCGGCGAGCAGTACTTC; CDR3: CASSLEGTSGEQYF
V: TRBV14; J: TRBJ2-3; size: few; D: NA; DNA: TGTGCCAGCAGCCAATTTACAGGAGACTTCACAGATACGCAGTATTTT; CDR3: CASSQFTGDFTDTQYF
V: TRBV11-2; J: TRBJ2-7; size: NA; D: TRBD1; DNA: TGTGCCAGCAGCTTAGGACAGGGGGTGTCCTACGAGCAGTACTTC; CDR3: CASSLGQGVSYEQYF
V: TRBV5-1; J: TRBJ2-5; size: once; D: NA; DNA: TGCGCCAGCAGGGATGGGAGTTCAGGTTTGGAGACCCAGTACTTC; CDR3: CASRDGSSGLETQYF
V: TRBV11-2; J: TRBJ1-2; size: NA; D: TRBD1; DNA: TGTGCCAGCAGCTTAGCCGGACAGGGAAGCTATGGCTACACCTTC; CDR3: CASSLAGQGSYGYTF
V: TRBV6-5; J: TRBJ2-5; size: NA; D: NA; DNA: TGTGCCAGCAGTTCCTGGACAGTGGCGGCCCAGTACTTC; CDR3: CASSSWTVAAQYF
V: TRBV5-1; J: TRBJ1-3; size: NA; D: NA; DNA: TGCGCCAGCAGCTTGGATGGAAACACCATATATTTT; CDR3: CASSLDGNTIYF
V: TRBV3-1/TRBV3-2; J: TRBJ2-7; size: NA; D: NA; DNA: TGTGCCAGCAGCCAGGCCGTGGGTTACGAGCAGTACTTC; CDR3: CASSQAVGYEQYF
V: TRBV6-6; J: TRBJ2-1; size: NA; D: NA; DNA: TGTGCCAGCAGTTACTCGCCGACTCTCCTCTACAATGAGCAGTTCTTC; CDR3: CASSYSPTLLYNEQFF
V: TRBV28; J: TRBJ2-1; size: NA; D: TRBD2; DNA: TGTGCCAGCACCTTGGGTGTAGCGGGAGGGTACAATGAGCAGTTCTTC; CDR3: CASTLGVAGGYNEQFF
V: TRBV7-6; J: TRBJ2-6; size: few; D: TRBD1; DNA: TGTGCCAGCAGCGCAGGGGGCGCGTATGGGGCCAACGTCCTGACTTTC; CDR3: CASSAGGAYGANVLTF
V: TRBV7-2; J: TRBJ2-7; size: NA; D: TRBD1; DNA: TGTGCCAGCAGCTTAGCGCCGGACAGGTCCTACGAGCAGTACTTC; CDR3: CASSLAPDRSYEQYF
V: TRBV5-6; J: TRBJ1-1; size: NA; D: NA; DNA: TGTGCCAGCAGCTTGGGGCGGACAGTGGGCGGCGGAGCGAGCACTGAAGCTTTCTTT; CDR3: CASSLGRTVGGGASTEAFF
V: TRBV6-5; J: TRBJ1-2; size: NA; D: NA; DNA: TGTGCCAGCAGTCCCTTTGCCAGAAACTATGGCTACACCTTC; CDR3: CASSPFARNYGYTF
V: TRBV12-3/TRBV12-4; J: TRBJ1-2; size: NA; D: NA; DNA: TGTGCCAGCAGTTTAGGAGGGCTTGGCTACACCTTC; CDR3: CASSLGGLGYTF
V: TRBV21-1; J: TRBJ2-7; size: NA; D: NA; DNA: TGTGCCAGCAGCCTTCAGGGGGCCTTATACGAGCAGTACTTC; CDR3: CASSLQGALYEQYF